This entry lists 29 T cell receptor beta chains sequenced from one sample in a study of cytomegalovirus exposure and HLA in healthy donors. TCRdb's copy holds only in-frame clones and misses some; the assay was immunoSEQ multiplex PCR. The sample holds 55,000 to 80,000 clones, 95% seen once. The sample was PBMCs. All receptors come from a woman aged 18-29 years in good health and CMV-seropositive.

The J gene is TRBJ1-5, the V gene TRBV28; D is ambiguous. V was pared by 5 bases and J by 5 bases, with 10 bases between. Germline CDR1 is MDHEN and CDR2 is SYDVKM. The CDR3 has 13 residues. The CDR3 sequence is CASSPIGDQPQHF. In DNA form, the CDR3 reads TGTGCCAGCAGTCCAATCGGGGATCAGCCCCAGCATTTT. The full variable domain, in which reference TRBV28 and TRBJ1-5 provide the parts outside the CDR3, is DVKVTQSSRYLVKRTGEKVFLECVQDMDHENMFWYRQDPGLGLRLIYFSYDVKMKEKGDIPEGYSVSREKKERFSLILESASTNQTSMYLCASSPIGDQPQHFGDGTRLSIL.

The chain combines TRBV15 with TRBJ2-2; TRBD2 aligns across 9 bases. The CDR3 consists of 18 residues. J gave up 6 bases and V 0 bases, and 11 bases lay outside the gene matches. CDR1 is LNHNV, CDR2 YYDKDF, per germline (reference sequence). The CDR3 sequence is CATSRDPGSGRPPGELFF. For the CDR3, the DNA is TGTGCCACCAGCAGAGATCCTGGCAGCGGGAGGCCGCCCGGGGAGCTGTTTTTT.

This chain uses TRBV9 with TRBJ2-5, with D maybe TRBD1 (6 bases). CDR3 length: 14 residues. CDR1 and CDR2 from the germline V gene are SGDLS and YYNGEE. V lost 0 bases and J 5 bases, leaving 11 bases between the germline ends. CDR3 region: CASSVEAGAETQYF. The CDR3 DNA sequence: TGTGCCAGCAGCGTAGAGGCAGGGGCCGAGACCCAGTACTTC.

The chain uses TRBV7-9 and TRBJ2-7; 8 bases agree with TRBD1. The CDR3 extends over 15 amino acids. Losses at the gene ends were 5 bases for V and 4 bases for J; bases not matched to a gene: 10. Germline V lookup: CDR1 SEHNR, CDR2 FQNEAQ (reference sequence). The chain's CDR3 is CASSADRVWGYEQYF. The CDR3, as DNA: TGTGCCAGCAGCGCGGACAGGGTTTGGGGGTACGAGCAGTACTTC.

The rearrangement links TRBV4-1 to TRBJ2-2; weak D call: TRBD1 (7 bases). The CDR3 loop spans 17 amino acids. Looked up from germline, CDR1 is MGHRA and CDR2 is YSYEKL. With 1 base removed from V and 4 bases from J, the gap between germline ends came to 16 bases. CDR3 nucleotide sequence: TGCGCCAGCAGCCAAGGCCGGAGGGGGCCTTTCACCGGGGAGCTGTTTTTT. It translates to CASSQGRRGPFTGELFF.

The V gene is TRBV5-8, the J gene TRBJ1-6; 9 bases match TRBD1. The CDR3 has 15 amino acids. Germline V gene sequence: CDR1 SGHTS, CDR2 YDEGEE. The trim removed 4 bases at V and 9 bases at J, leaving 8 bases unmatched. The chain's CDR3 is CASSRRDREISPLHF. As DNA, the CDR3 is TGTGCCAGCAGCCGCCGGGACAGGGAGATTTCACCCCTCCACTTT. Complete variable domain (other parts from reference TRBV5-8 and TRBJ1-6): EAGVTQSPTHLIKTRGQQATLRCSPISGHTSVYWYQQALGLGLQFLLWYDEGEERNRGNFPPRFSGRQFPNYSSELNVNALELEDSALYLCASSRRDREISPLHFGNGTRLTVT.

The chain carries TRBV7-2 and TRBJ2-7, with D perhaps matching TRBD1 (6 bases). This CDR3 spans 14 amino acids. The ends were cut back, 1 base at V and 3 bases at J, with 10 bases in the middle. Germline V gene lookup returns CDR1 SGHTA and CDR2 FQGNSA. CDR3 coding DNA: TGTGCCAGCAGCTTAGGGGGACAAATCTACGAGCAGTACTTC. This encodes CASSLGGQIYEQYF.

V gene TRBV5-4 combines with J gene TRBJ1-1; D gene unclear. The CDR3 is 12 amino acids. V lost 2 bases to trimming and J lost 3 bases, with 5 bases between them. Germline CDR1 is SGHNT and CDR2 is YYREEE (reference sequence). The CDR3 loop reads CASSFQYTEAFF. In nucleotides, the CDR3 is TGTGCCAGCAGCTTCCAATACACTGAAGCTTTCTTT.

The rearrangement links TRBV7-2 to TRBJ1-5, with D tentatively TRBD1 (6 bases). Trimming took 3 bases from V and 2 from J, leaving 20 bases between them. Germline loops: CDR1 SGHTA, CDR2 FQGNSA. The CDR3 is made up of 18 amino acids. CDR3 residues: CASSFNNAGVGRNQPQHF. For the CDR3, the DNA is TGTGCCAGCAGCTTCAACAATGCAGGGGTCGGGCGCAATCAGCCCCAGCATTTT.

The rearrangement links TRBV18 to TRBJ2-7, with 10 bases fitting TRBD1. This CDR3 has 14 residues. V dropped 3 bases and J dropped 5; count of bases not matched to a gene: 4. CDR1 and CDR2 from the germline V gene are KGHSH and LQKENI. The CDR3 DNA follows: TGTGCCAGCTCACCCCCGGGACAGGGGAACGAGCAGTACTTC. Translating it yields CASSPPGQGNEQYF.

J is TRBJ2-2 and V is TRBV11-2; 10 nucleotides match TRBD2. V lost 3 bases and J lost 1; bases outside the gene matches: 5. The length of the CDR3 is 17 residues. Per the germline V gene, CDR1 is SGHAT and CDR2 is FQNNGV. This chain's CDR3 is CASSFSGRARNTGELFF. CDR3 coding DNA: TGTGCCAGCAGCTTCAGCGGGAGGGCCCGGAACACCGGGGAGCTGTTTTTT.

This clone was seen once. One end of the junction is discordant with germline, which a read error may explain. V and J are TRBV28 and TRBJ1-2, with no clear D. Germline CDR1 reads MDHEN; CDR2 reads SYDVKM. CDR3 length: 11 amino acids. CDR3 protein: CASSPGYGYIF. CDR3 nucleotides: TGTGCCAGCAGCCCCGGGTATGGCTACATCTTC.

This clone was found a few times. The rearrangement links TRBV27 to TRBJ2-7; D is undetermined. Trimming removed 8 bases at V and 0 bases at J, with 8 bases between. The CDR3 has 12 amino acids. Germline V CDR1 and CDR2: MNHEY, SMNVEV (reference sequence). The CDR3 sequence is CASYSSSYEQYF. The CDR3 nucleotides are TGTGCCAGCTACAGCAGCTCCTACGAGCAGTACTTC.

The chain uses TRBV19 and TRBJ1-2; no definite D call. Germline values: CDR1 LNHDA, CDR2 SQIVND (reference sequence). The CDR3 consists of 16 residues. The V and J ends lost 6 bases and 0 bases respectively, with 17 bases between them. The CDR3, as DNA: TGTGCCAGTAGCTATTCGGTTAATCAAGCTAACTATGGCTACACCTTC. Amino acid sequence: CASSYSVNQANYGYTF.

The J gene is TRBJ1-1, the V gene TRBV9; TRBD1 is a possible D gene (5 bases). The CDR3 length is 13 residues. Trimming pared 4 bases from V and 4 bases from J, leaving 11 bases between. Germline lookup yields CDR1 SGDLS and CDR2 YYNGEE. The CDR3 is CASSLGGGTEAFF. The DNA of the CDR3 is TGTGCCAGCAGCCTCGGGGGAGGCACTGAAGCTTTCTTT.

The chain recombines TRBV5-4 with TRBJ2-5; TRBD1 aligns across 8 bases. The trim removed 5 bases at V and 0 bases at J, leaving 3 bases unmatched. Germline values: CDR1 SGHNT, CDR2 YYREEE (reference sequence). This CDR3 contains 14 residues. The CDR3 bases are TGTGCCAGCAGTTCGACAGGGGACCAAGAGACCCAGTACTTC. It codes for CASSSTGDQETQYF.

The genes are TRBV2 and TRBJ1-1; D might be TRBD1 (6 bases). In germline, CDR1 is SNHLY, CDR2 FYNNEI. This CDR3 has 15 residues. V lost 5 bases and J 0 bases, leaving 13 bases between the germline ends. CDR3 DNA sequence: TGTGCCAGCAGTTTGGTTCAGGGGTTGAACACTGAAGCTTTCTTT. Its translation: CASSLVQGLNTEAFF.

The chain is built from TRBV7-9 and TRBJ1-4; D unclear. This CDR3 region has 14 residues. V was pared by 5 bases and J by 3 bases, with 10 bases between. The germline V gene encodes CDR1 SEHNR and CDR2 FQNEAQ (reference sequence). The DNA for the CDR3 is TGTGCCAGCAGCCCCCGGGGTCCTAATGAAAAACTGTTTTTT. It encodes CASSPRGPNEKLFF.

The chain employs TRBV7-8 and TRBJ2-7; a weak D match, TRBD1 (6 bases). This CDR3 contains 14 residues. Germline V gene lookup returns CDR1 SGHVS and CDR2 FQNEAQ. V was cut by 7 bases and J by 3 bases, with 16 bases left in between. Here the CDR3 reads CASKKGNRDYEQYF. DNA for the CDR3: TGTGCCAGCAAAAAAGGGAACAGGGACTACGAGCAGTACTTC.

The chain carries TRBV2 and TRBJ2-7, with D possibly matching TRBD1 (5 bases). V lost 2 bases and J lost 7, with 12 bases in between. The CDR3 runs 13 residues. Per the germline V gene, CDR1 is SNHLY and CDR2 is FYNNEI. The CDR3 protein is CASSEPGQSEQYF. Written as DNA, the CDR3 is TGTGCCAGCAGTGAACCCGGACAATCAGAGCAGTACTTC.

The genes are TRBV28 and TRBJ1-2; D possibly corresponds to TRBD1 (6 bases). Germline CDR1 and CDR2: MDHEN and SYDVKM. The CDR3 totals 15 residues. Trimming pared 5 bases from V and 1 base from J, leaving 14 bases between. The CDR3 DNA reads TGTGCCAGCAGTCCGGGACACCCCATTAACTATGGCTACACCTTC. It is translated as CASSPGHPINYGYTF.

This chain uses TRBV7-6 with TRBJ2-2, with 7 bases that match TRBD1. Germline loops: CDR1 SGHVS, CDR2 FNYEAQ. The CDR3 length is 16 residues. The trim removed 5 bases at V and 5 bases at J, leaving 11 bases unmatched. The CDR3 reads CASSQPSDRVTGELFF. CDR3 DNA sequence: TGTGCCAGCAGCCAGCCGTCCGACAGGGTAACCGGGGAGCTGTTTTTT.

CDR3 sequence (DNA): TGCGCCAGCAGCTTATCTACGGGGTGGCCGGACACTGAAGCTTTCTTT. This codes for CASSLSTGWPDTEAFF. The chain combines TRBV5-1 with TRBJ1-1, with D unclear. The V gene's germline CDR1 is SGHRS and CDR2 YFSETQ. The CDR3 has 16 residues. The V and J ends lost 2 bases and 3 bases respectively, with 17 bases between them.

V usage is TRBV7-8 and J usage is TRBJ2-2, with a possible D match to TRBD1 (6 bases). Germline V CDR1 and CDR2: SGHVS, FQNEAQ. V was pared by 1 base and J by 5 bases, with 8 bases between. This CDR3 is built from 14 residues. This CDR3 reads CASSLVGQTGELFF. DNA of the CDR3: TGTGCCAGCAGCTTAGTAGGACAGACCGGGGAGCTGTTTTTT.

This chain joins TRBV19 and TRBJ1-1; D not resolved. The CDR3 consists of 16 residues. Trimming took 9 bases from V and 2 from J, leaving 22 bases between them. In germline, CDR1 is LNHDA, CDR2 SQIVND (reference sequence). The CDR3 region is CASNPRQFGENTEAFF. In nucleotides, the CDR3 is TGTGCCAGCAACCCCCGGCAGTTTGGAGAAAACACTGAAGCTTTCTTT.

The CDR3 coding sequence is TGCGCCAGCAGCCTGTCGGGACAGACGAATTCACCCCTCCACTTT. Translating it yields CASSLSGQTNSPLHF. The chain couples TRBV4-3 to TRBJ1-6; 7 nucleotides align to TRBD1. Germline V gene data show CDR1 as LGHNA and CDR2 as YSLEER. CDR3 size: 15 residues. Losses at the gene ends were 4 bases for V and 7 bases for J; bases not matched to a gene: 7.

The genes are TRBV4-1 and TRBJ2-3; 13 bases are a match to TRBD2. J was trimmed by 5 bases and V by 4 bases; bases with no gene match: 6. Germline V lookup: CDR1 MGHRA, CDR2 YSYEKL. CDR3 length: 16 amino acids. In nucleotides, the CDR3 is TGCGCCAGCAGCCTGGAACTAGCGGGAGGGGAAGATACGCAGTATTTT. Protein sequence: CASSLELAGGEDTQYF.

The rearrangement uses TRBV6-1 and TRBJ1-2; no clear D. The V end was cut by 8 bases, the J end by 5 bases, with 18 bases between. Germline CDR1 MNHNS, CDR2 SASEGT. The CDR3 contains 14 residues. CDR3 sequence reads: CASQISLYIYGYTF. In nucleotides, the CDR3 is TGTGCCAGCCAAATTTCCCTGTACATTTATGGCTACACCTTC.

The genes are TRBV2 and TRBJ2-7; possible D gene TRBD2, 7 bases. The CDR3 runs 14 residues. The germline V gene encodes CDR1 SNHLY and CDR2 FYNNEI. Trimming pared 7 bases from V and 4 bases from J, leaving 17 bases between. The CDR3: CASMGGRGGYEQYF. The CDR3 coding sequence is TGTGCCAGCATGGGGGGGCGAGGGGGATACGAGCAGTACTTC.